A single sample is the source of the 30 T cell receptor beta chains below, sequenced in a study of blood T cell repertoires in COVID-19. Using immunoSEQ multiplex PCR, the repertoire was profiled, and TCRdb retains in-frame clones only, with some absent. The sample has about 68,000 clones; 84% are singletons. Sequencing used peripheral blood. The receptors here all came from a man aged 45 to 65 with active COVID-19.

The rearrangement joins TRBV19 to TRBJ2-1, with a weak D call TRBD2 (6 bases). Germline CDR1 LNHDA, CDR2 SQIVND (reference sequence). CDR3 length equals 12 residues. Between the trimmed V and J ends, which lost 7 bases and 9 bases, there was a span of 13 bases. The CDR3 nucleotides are TGTGCCAGTAATAAGGGGCGGGGTGAGCAGTTCTTC. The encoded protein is CASNKGRGEQFF.

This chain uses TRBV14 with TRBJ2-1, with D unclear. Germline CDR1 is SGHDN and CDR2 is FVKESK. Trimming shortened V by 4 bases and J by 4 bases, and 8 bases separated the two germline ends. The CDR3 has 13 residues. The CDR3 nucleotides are TGTGCCAGCAGCCGTTCCGTTTACAATGAGCAGTTCTTC. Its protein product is CASSRSVYNEQFF.

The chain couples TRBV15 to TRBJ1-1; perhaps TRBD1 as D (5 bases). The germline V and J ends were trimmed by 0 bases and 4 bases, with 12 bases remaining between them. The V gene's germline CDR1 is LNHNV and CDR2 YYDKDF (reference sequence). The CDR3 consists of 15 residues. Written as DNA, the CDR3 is TGTGCCACCAGCAGAGATCAGGGTCTTGGCACTGAAGCTTTCTTT. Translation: CATSRDQGLGTEAFF.

CDR3 DNA sequence: TGCGCCAGCAGCTTATTTTCAGTCGCGGCCGGGGGTTCGCGAGAGCAGTACTTC. Translated: CASSLFSVAAGGSREQYF. This rearrangement joins TRBV5-1 to TRBJ2-7, with D perhaps TRBD2 (6 bases). The CDR3 loop spans 18 amino acids. From germline, CDR1 is SGHRS and CDR2 YFSETQ. V was clipped by 2 bases and J by 7 bases, with 28 bases between them.

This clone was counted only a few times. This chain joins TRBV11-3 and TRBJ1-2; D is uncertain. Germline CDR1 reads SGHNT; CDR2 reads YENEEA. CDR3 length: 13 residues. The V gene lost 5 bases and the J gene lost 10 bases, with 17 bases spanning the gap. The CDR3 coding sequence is TGTGCCAGCAGCCACCTACGAAGGGAGCTCTACACCTTC. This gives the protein CASSHLRRELYTF. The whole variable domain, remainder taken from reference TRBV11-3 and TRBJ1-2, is EAGVVQSPRYKIIEKKQPVAFWCNPISGHNTLYWYLQNLGQGPELLIRYENEEAVDDSQLPKDRFSAERLKGVDSTLKIQPAELGDSAVYLCASSHLRRELYTFGSGTRLTVV.

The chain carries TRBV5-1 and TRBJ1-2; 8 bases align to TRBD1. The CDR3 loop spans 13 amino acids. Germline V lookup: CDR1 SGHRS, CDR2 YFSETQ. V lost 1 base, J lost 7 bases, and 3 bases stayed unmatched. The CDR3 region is CASSLTGGRGYTF. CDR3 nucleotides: TGCGCCAGCAGCTTGACAGGGGGACGTGGCTACACCTTC.

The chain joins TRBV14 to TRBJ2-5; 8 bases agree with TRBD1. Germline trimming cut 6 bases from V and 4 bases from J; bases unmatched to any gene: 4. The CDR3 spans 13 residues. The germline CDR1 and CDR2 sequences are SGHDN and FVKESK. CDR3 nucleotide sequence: TGTGCCAGCAGGGCGACAGGGGTAGAGACCCAGTACTTC. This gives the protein CASRATGVETQYF. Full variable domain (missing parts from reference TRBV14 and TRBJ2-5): EAGVTQFPSHSVIEKGQTVTLRCDPISGHDNLYWYRRVMGKEIKFLLHFVKESKQDESGMPNNRFLAERTGGTYSTLKVQPAELEDSGVYFCASRATGVETQYFGPGTRLLVL.

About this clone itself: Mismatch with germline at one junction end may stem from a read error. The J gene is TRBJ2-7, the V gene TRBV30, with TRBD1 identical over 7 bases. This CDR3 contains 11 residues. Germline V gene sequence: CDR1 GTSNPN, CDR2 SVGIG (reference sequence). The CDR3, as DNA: TGTGCCTGGAGTCTTACTCGACAGGGCGGCTTC. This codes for CAWSLTRQGGF.

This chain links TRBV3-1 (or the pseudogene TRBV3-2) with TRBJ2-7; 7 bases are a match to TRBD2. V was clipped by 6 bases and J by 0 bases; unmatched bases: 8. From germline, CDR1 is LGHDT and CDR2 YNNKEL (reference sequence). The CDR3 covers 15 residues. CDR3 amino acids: CASSLRLAPSYEQYF. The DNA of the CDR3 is TGTGCCAGCAGTTTACGACTAGCCCCCTCCTACGAGCAGTACTTC.

CDR3 loop: CASSVGGNSNQPQHF. CDR3 nucleotides: TGTGCCAGCAGCGTGGGGGGAAATAGCAATCAGCCCCAGCATTTT. The genes are TRBV9 and TRBJ1-5, with D possibly TRBD1 on 5 matching bases. The CDR3 is 15 residues long. V lost 2 bases and J lost 0, with 9 bases in between. Germline CDR1 reads SGDLS; CDR2 reads YYNGEE.

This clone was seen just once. The CDR3 coding sequence is TGCGCCAGCAGCTTGGGGGCGGCGGGTAATGAGCAGTTCTTC. This sequence encodes CASSLGAAGNEQFF. The V gene is TRBV5-1, the J gene TRBJ2-1; TRBD2 is a possible D gene (5 bases). Germline V gives CDR1 SGHRS, CDR2 YFSETQ. V was trimmed by 0 bases and J by 7 bases, leaving 11 bases between them. CDR3 length: 14 amino acids.

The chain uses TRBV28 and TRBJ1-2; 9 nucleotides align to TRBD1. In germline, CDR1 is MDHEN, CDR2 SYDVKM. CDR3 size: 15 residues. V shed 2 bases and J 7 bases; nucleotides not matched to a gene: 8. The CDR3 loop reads CASSLEPGQGFGYTF. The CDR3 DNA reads TGTGCCAGCAGTTTAGAACCGGGACAGGGTTTTGGCTACACCTTC.

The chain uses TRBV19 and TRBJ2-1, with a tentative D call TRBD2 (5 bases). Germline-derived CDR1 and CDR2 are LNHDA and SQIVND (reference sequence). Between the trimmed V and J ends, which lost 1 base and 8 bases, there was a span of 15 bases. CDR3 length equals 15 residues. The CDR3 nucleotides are TGTGCCAGTAGTATAGGGTCCACTAGTTTAGATGAGCAGTTCTTC. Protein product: CASSIGSTSLDEQFF.

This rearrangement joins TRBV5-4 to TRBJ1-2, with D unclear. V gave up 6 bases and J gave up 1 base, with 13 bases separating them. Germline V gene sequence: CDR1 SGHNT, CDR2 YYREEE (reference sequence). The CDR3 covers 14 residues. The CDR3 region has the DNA TGTGCCAGCACCCCAGGAGGGATTAACTATGGCTACACCTTC. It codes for CASTPGGINYGYTF.

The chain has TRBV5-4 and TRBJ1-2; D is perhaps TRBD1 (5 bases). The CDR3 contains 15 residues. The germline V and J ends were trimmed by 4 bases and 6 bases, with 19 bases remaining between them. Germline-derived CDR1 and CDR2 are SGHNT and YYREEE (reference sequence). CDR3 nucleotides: TGTGCCAGCAGCCGCAACGGGGGTTTTAGGGATGGCTACACCTTC. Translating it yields CASSRNGGFRDGYTF.

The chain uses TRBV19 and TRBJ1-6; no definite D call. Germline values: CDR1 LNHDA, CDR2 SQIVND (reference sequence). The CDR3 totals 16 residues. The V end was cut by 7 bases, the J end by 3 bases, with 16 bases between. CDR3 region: CASNGVRGSYNSPLHF. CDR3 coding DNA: TGTGCCAGTAATGGAGTTCGCGGGAGCTATAATTCACCCCTCCACTTT. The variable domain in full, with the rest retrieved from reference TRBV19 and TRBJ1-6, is DGGITQSPKYLFRKEGQNVTLSCEQNLNHDAMYWYRQDPGQGLRLIYYSQIVNDFQKGDIAEGYSVSREKKESFPLTVTSAQKNPTAFYLCASNGVRGSYNSPLHFGNGTRLTVT.

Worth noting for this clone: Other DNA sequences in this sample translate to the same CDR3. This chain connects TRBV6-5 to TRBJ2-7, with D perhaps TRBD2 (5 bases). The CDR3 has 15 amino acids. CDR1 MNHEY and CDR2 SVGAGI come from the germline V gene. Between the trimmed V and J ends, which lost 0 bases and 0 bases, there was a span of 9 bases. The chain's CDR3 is CASSYSNRGSYEQYF. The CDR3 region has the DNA TGTGCCAGCAGTTACTCGAACCGGGGCTCCTACGAGCAGTACTTC.

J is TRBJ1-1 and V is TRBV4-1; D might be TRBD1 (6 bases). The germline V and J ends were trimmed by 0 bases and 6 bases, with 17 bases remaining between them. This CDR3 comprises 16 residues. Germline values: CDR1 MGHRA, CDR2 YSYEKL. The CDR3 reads CASSQDAGGGYSEAFF. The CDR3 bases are TGCGCCAGCAGCCAAGACGCGGGGGGGGGCTACTCTGAAGCTTTCTTT.

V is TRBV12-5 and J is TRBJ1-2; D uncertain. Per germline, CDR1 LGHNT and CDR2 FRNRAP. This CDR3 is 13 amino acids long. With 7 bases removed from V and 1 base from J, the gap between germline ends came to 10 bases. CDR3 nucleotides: TGTGCTAGTGCCAACCGGGTTAACTATGGCTACACCTTC. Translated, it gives CASANRVNYGYTF.

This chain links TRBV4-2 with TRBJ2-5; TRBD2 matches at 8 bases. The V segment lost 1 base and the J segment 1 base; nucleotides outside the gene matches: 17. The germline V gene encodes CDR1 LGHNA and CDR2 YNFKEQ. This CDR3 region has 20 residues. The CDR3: CASSQVSSLSGSPLQETQYF. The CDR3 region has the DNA TGTGCCAGCAGCCAAGTCAGCAGTTTGAGCGGGAGCCCCCTCCAAGAGACCCAGTACTTC.

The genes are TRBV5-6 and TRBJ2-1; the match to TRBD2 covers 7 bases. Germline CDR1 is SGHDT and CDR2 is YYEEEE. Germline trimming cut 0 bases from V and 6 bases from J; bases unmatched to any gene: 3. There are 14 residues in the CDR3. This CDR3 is CASSLVWGGNEQFF. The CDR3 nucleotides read TGTGCCAGCAGCTTGGTCTGGGGGGGCAATGAGCAGTTCTTC.

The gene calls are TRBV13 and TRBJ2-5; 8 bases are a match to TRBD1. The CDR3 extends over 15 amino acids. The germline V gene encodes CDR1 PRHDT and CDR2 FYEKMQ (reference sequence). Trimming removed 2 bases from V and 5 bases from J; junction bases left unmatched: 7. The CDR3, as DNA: TGTGCCAGCAGCTTAACAGGGGGTAGCTGGGAGACCCAGTACTTC. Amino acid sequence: CASSLTGGSWETQYF.

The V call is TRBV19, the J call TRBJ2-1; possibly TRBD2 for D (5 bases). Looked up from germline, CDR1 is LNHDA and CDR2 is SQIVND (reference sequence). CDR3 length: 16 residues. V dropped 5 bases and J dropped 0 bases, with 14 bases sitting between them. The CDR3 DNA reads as TGTGCCAGTAGTTTCTCGATGGGGAGCTCCTACAATGAGCAGTTCTTC. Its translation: CASSFSMGSSYNEQFF.

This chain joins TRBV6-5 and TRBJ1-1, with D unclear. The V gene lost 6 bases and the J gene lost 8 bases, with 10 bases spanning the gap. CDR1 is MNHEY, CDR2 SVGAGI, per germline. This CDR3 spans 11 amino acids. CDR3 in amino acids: CASSATQEAFF. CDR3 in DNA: TGTGCCAGCAGCGCCACACAAGAAGCTTTCTTT.

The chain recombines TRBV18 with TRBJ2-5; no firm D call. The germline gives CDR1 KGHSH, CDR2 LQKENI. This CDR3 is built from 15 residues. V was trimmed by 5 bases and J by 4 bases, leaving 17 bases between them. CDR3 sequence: CASSNGYGHGETQYF. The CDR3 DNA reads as TGTGCCAGCTCAAATGGGTATGGGCACGGAGAGACCCAGTACTTC. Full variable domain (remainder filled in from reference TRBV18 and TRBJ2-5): NAGVMQNPRHLVRRRGQEARLRCSPMKGHSHVYWYRQLPEEGLKFMVYLQKENIIDESGMPKERFSAEFPKEGPSILRIQQVVRGDSAAYFCASSNGYGHGETQYFGPGTRLLVL.

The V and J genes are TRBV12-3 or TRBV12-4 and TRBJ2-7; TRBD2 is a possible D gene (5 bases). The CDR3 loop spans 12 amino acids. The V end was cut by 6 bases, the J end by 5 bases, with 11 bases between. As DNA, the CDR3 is TGTGCCAGCAGCTGGCGGGTGGACGAGCAGTACTTC. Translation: CASSWRVDEQYF.

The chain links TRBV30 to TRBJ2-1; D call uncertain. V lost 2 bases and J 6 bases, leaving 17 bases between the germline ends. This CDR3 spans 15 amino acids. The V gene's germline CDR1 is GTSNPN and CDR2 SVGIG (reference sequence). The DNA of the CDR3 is TGTGCCTGGAGTCGCCGGCAGATTAGCACCAATGAGCAGTTCTTC. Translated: CAWSRRQISTNEQFF.

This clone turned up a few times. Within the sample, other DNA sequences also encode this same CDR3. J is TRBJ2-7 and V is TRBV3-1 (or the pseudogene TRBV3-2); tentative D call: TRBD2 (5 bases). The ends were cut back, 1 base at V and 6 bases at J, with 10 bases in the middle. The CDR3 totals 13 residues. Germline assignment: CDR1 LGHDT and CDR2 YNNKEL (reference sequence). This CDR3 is CASSQAGRGEQYF. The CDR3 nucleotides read TGTGCCAGCAGCCAAGCAGGCCGGGGCGAGCAGTACTTC.

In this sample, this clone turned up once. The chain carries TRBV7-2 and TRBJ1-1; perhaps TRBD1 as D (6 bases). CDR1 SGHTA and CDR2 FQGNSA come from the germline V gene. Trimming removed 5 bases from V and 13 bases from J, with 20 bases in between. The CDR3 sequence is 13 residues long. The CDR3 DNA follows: TGTGCCAGCAGCGTAACAGGGTCCGGGAAGGGTTTCTTT. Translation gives CASSVTGSGKGFF.

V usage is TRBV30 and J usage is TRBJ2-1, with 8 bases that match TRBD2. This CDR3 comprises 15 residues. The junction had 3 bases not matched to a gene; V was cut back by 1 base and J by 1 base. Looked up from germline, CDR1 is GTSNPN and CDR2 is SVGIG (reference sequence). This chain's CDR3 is CAWSAERGSYNEQFF. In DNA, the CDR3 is TGTGCCTGGAGTGCCGAGCGGGGGTCCTACAATGAGCAGTTCTTC.